These T cell receptor beta chains were read from a single sample in a study of T-cell memory formation after mild COVID-19. TCRdb fed the 5' RACE reads into MiXCR, producing one record per CDR3 protein. The sample lists around 200,000 distinct CDR3 sequences, under 30% occurring once. Sample: PBMCs or a T cell subset sorted from them (not recorded which). These receptors all stem from an adult woman who had mild COVID-19 (a few samples of this study predate the infection). Cell type and time point are not known. The CDR3 runs from the conserved cysteine through the conserved F or W. The order of the fields is V gene, clone size, D gene, J gene, CDR3 protein. A D gene is named only where the DNA matches it firmly. Size values are once, few and many counts, or a class for expanded clones, and some rows have none.

v_call: TRBV28; clone_size: .; d_call: TRBD1; j_call: TRBJ2-1; cdr3_aa: CASSFKSPQGDNEQFF
v_call: TRBV5-1; clone_size: .; d_call: TRBD2; j_call: TRBJ2-5; cdr3_aa: CASSNTRTSGGVQTQYF
v_call: TRBV25-1; clone_size: .; d_call: .; j_call: TRBJ1-1; cdr3_aa: CASSESRRALNTEAFF
v_call: TRBV29-1; clone_size: few; d_call: TRBD1; j_call: TRBJ2-1; cdr3_aa: CSVGTGINEQFF
v_call: TRBV24-1; clone_size: .; d_call: .; j_call: TRBJ2-7; cdr3_aa: CATSPGLPASYEQYF
v_call: TRBV5-6; clone_size: few; d_call: TRBD2; j_call: TRBJ2-1; cdr3_aa: CASSSPSGRTTNEQFF
v_call: TRBV5-1; clone_size: few; d_call: .; j_call: TRBJ1-1; cdr3_aa: CASSPGTYTEAFF
v_call: TRBV5-1; clone_size: few; d_call: .; j_call: TRBJ2-3; cdr3_aa: CASSWRGAEGTDTQYF
v_call: TRBV12-3/TRBV12-4; clone_size: .; d_call: TRBD2; j_call: TRBJ2-1; cdr3_aa: CASSSRTSGISYNEQFF
v_call: TRBV7-9; clone_size: few; d_call: .; j_call: TRBJ1-1; cdr3_aa: CASSLMAVSSGGTEAFF
v_call: TRBV29-1; clone_size: .; d_call: TRBD1; j_call: TRBJ2-1; cdr3_aa: CSVLTGGFYNEQFF
v_call: TRBV9; clone_size: few; d_call: TRBD2; j_call: TRBJ2-5; cdr3_aa: CASSLHPTSGEETQYF
v_call: TRBV7-2; clone_size: .; d_call: .; j_call: TRBJ2-2; cdr3_aa: CASSLEHTGELFF
v_call: TRBV4-1; clone_size: .; d_call: TRBD2; j_call: TRBJ2-1; cdr3_aa: CASSHRGLAGETEQFF
v_call: TRBV5-5; clone_size: .; d_call: .; j_call: TRBJ1-5; cdr3_aa: CASSLEAVNNQPQHF
v_call: TRBV7-2; clone_size: few; d_call: TRBD2; j_call: TRBJ2-7; cdr3_aa: CASSLAGTSGAYEQYF
v_call: TRBV12-3/TRBV12-4; clone_size: few; d_call: TRBD1; j_call: TRBJ1-2; cdr3_aa: CASSLTGGPYGYTF
v_call: TRBV5-1; clone_size: .; d_call: .; j_call: TRBJ2-1; cdr3_aa: CASSLGGGLMGEQFF
v_call: TRBV11-2; clone_size: .; d_call: .; j_call: TRBJ2-6; cdr3_aa: CASSKRLAPGANVLTF
v_call: TRBV24-1; clone_size: .; d_call: TRBD2; j_call: TRBJ2-2; cdr3_aa: CATSGTSEGTGELFF
v_call: TRBV21-1; clone_size: once; d_call: .; j_call: TRBJ1-1; cdr3_aa: CASSPRGAGYGITEAFF
v_call: TRBV20-1; clone_size: .; d_call: .; j_call: TRBJ2-1; cdr3_aa: CSARKFMNEQFF
v_call: TRBV25-1; clone_size: many; d_call: .; j_call: TRBJ2-7; cdr3_aa: CASSEVGVHEQYF
v_call: TRBV6-5; clone_size: .; d_call: TRBD2; j_call: TRBJ2-5; cdr3_aa: CASSGLAGDTTQYF
v_call: TRBV5-1; clone_size: .; d_call: TRBD1; j_call: TRBJ2-7; cdr3_aa: CASSVQGATSYEQYF
v_call: TRBV7-2; clone_size: few; d_call: .; j_call: TRBJ2-4; cdr3_aa: CASMGVAKNIQYF
v_call: TRBV2; clone_size: .; d_call: .; j_call: TRBJ1-5; cdr3_aa: CASSEVPSSRLVGRGVYNQPQHF
v_call: TRBV24-1; clone_size: few; d_call: .; j_call: TRBJ2-2; cdr3_aa: CATSEYGNTGELFF
v_call: TRBV6-2/TRBV6-3; clone_size: .; d_call: .; j_call: TRBJ2-3; cdr3_aa: CASNRLESSTDTQYF
v_call: TRBV19; clone_size: .; d_call: .; j_call: TRBJ2-7; cdr3_aa: CASSNQAAYEQYF
v_call: TRBV9; clone_size: .; d_call: .; j_call: TRBJ1-1; cdr3_aa: CASSASLTGRTEAFF
v_call: TRBV7-9; clone_size: few; d_call: .; j_call: TRBJ2-3; cdr3_aa: CASSPHAQIGEWTDTQYF
v_call: TRBV5-1; clone_size: .; d_call: TRBD1; j_call: TRBJ2-3; cdr3_aa: CASSLTETGITDTQYF
v_call: TRBV29-1; clone_size: .; d_call: .; j_call: TRBJ1-2; cdr3_aa: CSVESGRYDYTF
v_call: TRBV5-6; clone_size: .; d_call: .; j_call: TRBJ1-1; cdr3_aa: CASGGKPNTEAFF
v_call: TRBV2; clone_size: .; d_call: TRBD2; j_call: TRBJ2-3; cdr3_aa: CASRSSGSSTDTQYF
v_call: TRBV5-5; clone_size: few; d_call: .; j_call: TRBJ2-2; cdr3_aa: CASSKGGFGTGELFF
v_call: TRBV7-2; clone_size: .; d_call: .; j_call: TRBJ2-4; cdr3_aa: CASSLEGRVKNIQYF
v_call: TRBV10-3; clone_size: few; d_call: TRBD1; j_call: TRBJ2-7; cdr3_aa: CAISSDRGLSTYEQYF
v_call: TRBV6-1; clone_size: .; d_call: TRBD1; j_call: TRBJ1-5; cdr3_aa: CASSPGPGQGKKYSNQPQHF
v_call: TRBV24-1; clone_size: .; d_call: TRBD1; j_call: TRBJ1-1; cdr3_aa: CATSVYGTGDTEAFF
v_call: TRBV5-6; clone_size: .; d_call: TRBD2; j_call: TRBJ2-3; cdr3_aa: CASSSVRGGSTDTQYF
v_call: TRBV3-1; clone_size: once; d_call: TRBD1; j_call: TRBJ1-2; cdr3_aa: CASSGQGTAGGYTF
v_call: TRBV7-6; clone_size: .; d_call: TRBD1; j_call: TRBJ2-1; cdr3_aa: CASSPGQAYNEQFF
v_call: TRBV29-1; clone_size: few; d_call: .; j_call: TRBJ1-2; cdr3_aa: CSVEVVQVNYGYTF
v_call: TRBV7-8; clone_size: few; d_call: .; j_call: TRBJ2-3; cdr3_aa: CASRLARFSDTQYF
v_call: TRBV7-6; clone_size: .; d_call: .; j_call: TRBJ2-7; cdr3_aa: CASSPRHGSYEQYF
v_call: TRBV30; clone_size: .; d_call: TRBD2; j_call: TRBJ2-7; cdr3_aa: CAWSRRESYEQYF
v_call: TRBV6-5; clone_size: few; d_call: .; j_call: TRBJ2-7; cdr3_aa: CASSGMGDHYEQYF
v_call: TRBV4-3; clone_size: few; d_call: TRBD1; j_call: TRBJ2-4; cdr3_aa: CASSQEGGDAKNIQYF